Presented here are 8 T cell receptor beta chains from one specimen sequenced in a study of cytomegalovirus exposure and HLA in healthy donors. Both 60 Vbeta primers and 13 Jbeta primers went into the PCR. Using immunoSEQ multiplex PCR, the repertoire was profiled, and TCRdb retains in-frame clones only, with some absent. Its table lists 96,000 or so clones. The sequenced material came from PBMCs. These receptors were collected from a girl between 5 and 17 years old in good health and CMV-seropositive.

The J gene is TRBJ1-1, the V gene TRBV9, with TRBD1 matching 7 bases. J was trimmed by 1 base and V by 4 bases; bases with no gene match: 16. Germline V CDR1 and CDR2: SGDLS, YYNGEE. The CDR3 consists of 18 residues. CDR3 sequence (DNA): TGTGCCAGCAGCACCAATCCCTTTACAGGGGCAACGAACACTGAAGCTTTCTTT. Translating it yields CASSTNPFTGATNTEAFF.

V usage is TRBV25-1 and J usage is TRBJ1-5, with D maybe TRBD1 (6 bases). Germline V gene lookup returns CDR1 MGHDK and CDR2 SYGVNS. Trimming took off 4 bases at V and 0 bases at J, with 13 bases between the two ends. This CDR3 has 16 amino acids. CDR3: CASSAMTGDSNQPQHF. The CDR3 nucleotides read TGTGCCAGCAGTGCAATGACAGGAGATAGCAATCAGCCCCAGCATTTT.

The genes are TRBV7-2 and TRBJ1-2, with D possibly TRBD1 on 6 matching bases. The CDR3 runs 14 residues. V lost 2 bases to trimming and J lost 6 bases, with 13 bases between them. Germline CDR1 reads SGHTA; CDR2 reads FQGNSA. CDR3 protein: CASSLTTGGHGYTF. The CDR3 DNA is TGTGCCAGCAGCTTAACGACAGGTGGTCATGGCTACACCTTC.

This rearrangement joins TRBV28 to TRBJ1-6; 7 nucleotides match TRBD1. This CDR3 has 16 amino acids. CDR1 and CDR2 from the germline V gene are MDHEN and SYDVKM. With V trimmed by 3 bases and J by 0 bases, 2 bases remained unmatched. Here the CDR3 DNA reads TGTGCCAGCAGTTTGAGGGACAGCTCCTATAATTCACCCCTCCACTTT. Translating it yields CASSLRDSSYNSPLHF.

The CDR3 sequence is CASSQPRRAGGLTTSTDTQYF. CDR3 coding DNA: TGCGCCAGCAGCCAACCTCGACGAGCGGGGGGCCTGACAACTAGCACAGATACGCAGTATTTT. The chain carries TRBV4-1 and TRBJ2-3; 9 bases are a match to TRBD2. This CDR3 is 21 amino acids long. The junction had 18 bases not matched to a gene; V was cut back by 2 bases and J by 0 bases. Germline assignment: CDR1 MGHRA and CDR2 YSYEKL.

The gene calls are TRBV6-1 and TRBJ2-2; a possible D gene is TRBD1 (6 bases). The CDR3 is 16 residues long. Trimming removed 0 bases from V and 6 bases from J, with 14 bases in between. In germline, CDR1 is MNHNS, CDR2 SASEGT. The CDR3 spells CASSEALHRAAGELFF. CDR3 nucleotide sequence: TGTGCCAGCAGTGAAGCGCTTCACAGGGCGGCCGGGGAGCTGTTTTTT.

The chain recombines TRBV7-9 with TRBJ1-1; no firm D call. This CDR3 comprises 14 residues. Germline assignment: CDR1 SEHNR and CDR2 FQNEAQ (reference sequence). V was trimmed by 5 bases and J by 3 bases, leaving 13 bases between them. The DNA for the CDR3 is TGTGCCAGCAGCCTGATGGACGGGGACACTGAAGCTTTCTTT. Its protein is CASSLMDGDTEAFF.

The chain's CDR3 is CASTLTSGGPGEQYF. DNA for the CDR3: TGTGCCAGCACCCTGACTAGCGGGGGGCCTGGCGAGCAGTACTTC. The chain has TRBV6-5 and TRBJ2-5; 13 nucleotides line up with TRBD2. The last part of the DNA fits TRBJ2-7 better; the J call may be wrong. This CDR3 has 15 amino acids. Germline V gene data show CDR1 as MNHEY and CDR2 as SVGAGI.